The 24 T cell receptor beta chains listed next were all sequenced from one sample in a study of blood T cell repertoires in COVID-19. The assay was immunoSEQ multiplex PCR, and TCRdb's table has in-frame clones only and misses some. The sample includes under 100,000 clones, around 87% seen only once; the top ten take roughly a sixth. Sequencing was performed on peripheral blood. Receptors were obtained from a human donor in a cohort sampled during active COVID-19.

This sequence joins TRBV5-5 and TRBJ2-7; 10 bases fit TRBD1. The CDR3 is made up of 14 amino acids. The germline V gene has CDR1 SGHKS and CDR2 YYEKEE (reference sequence). With 4 bases clipped from V and 3 bases from J, the junction kept 4 bases outside the gene matches. The chain's CDR3 is CASSRRDRGYEQYF. The CDR3 DNA is TGTGCCAGCAGCCGCCGGGACAGGGGCTACGAGCAGTACTTC.

The rearrangement links TRBV4-1 to TRBJ1-3; possibly TRBD1 for D (6 bases). The CDR3 loop spans 19 amino acids. Trimming took 0 bases from V and 4 from J, leaving 22 bases between them. Germline V gene data show CDR1 as MGHRA and CDR2 as YSYEKL. CDR3 DNA: TGCGCCAGCAGCCAAGATCGTTCGGCCCCAGGGGCTTTGGGAAACACCATATATTTT. This gives the protein CASSQDRSAPGALGNTIYF.

This sequence joins TRBV9 and TRBJ2-6; tentative D call: TRBD1 (5 bases). The CDR3 contains 18 residues. The V gene lost 4 bases and the J gene lost 0 bases, with 17 bases spanning the gap. Germline V lookup: CDR1 SGDLS, CDR2 YYNGEE. This CDR3 reads CASSITTVITSGANVLTF. The CDR3 region has the DNA TGTGCCAGCAGCATTACGACAGTCATAACCTCTGGGGCCAACGTCCTGACTTTC.

The chain is built from TRBV28 and TRBJ2-7, with D possibly being TRBD2 (5 bases). Germline V gives CDR1 MDHEN, CDR2 SYDVKM. The CDR3 totals 14 residues. V was cut by 3 bases and J by 4 bases, with 13 bases left in between. CDR3 sequence reads: CASSLSLGEYEQYF. In DNA form, the CDR3 reads TGTGCCAGCAGTTTGTCCCTGGGAGAATACGAGCAGTACTTC.

The chain uses TRBV5-1 and TRBJ2-1; the D gene is possibly TRBD1 (6 bases). Germline V gives CDR1 SGHRS, CDR2 YFSETQ. Trimming took off 4 bases at V and 4 bases at J, with 12 bases between the two ends. The CDR3 consists of 14 residues. The CDR3 nucleotides read TGCGCCAGCAGCCCGGGACACCTATACAATGAGCAGTTCTTC. It encodes CASSPGHLYNEQFF.

The CDR3, as DNA: TGTGCCAGCAGCCCCCGACTAGCGGGGGTGGAAGAGCAGTACTTC. Amino acid sequence: CASSPRLAGVEEQYF. This chain links TRBV9 with TRBJ2-7; 12 bases match TRBD2. With V trimmed by 4 bases and J by 7 bases, 9 bases remained unmatched. The germline V gene has CDR1 SGDLS and CDR2 YYNGEE. The CDR3 loop spans 15 amino acids.

The chain combines TRBV19 with TRBJ2-1; TRBD2 matches 10 bases. Losses at the gene ends were 4 bases for V and 3 bases for J; bases not matched to a gene: 3. Looked up from germline, CDR1 is LNHDA and CDR2 is SQIVND (reference sequence). This CDR3 contains 15 residues. The CDR3 nucleotides read TGTGCCAGTAGTACACTAGCGGGGAGCTACAATGAGCAGTTCTTC. Translating gives CASSTLAGSYNEQFF.

The chain links TRBV3-1 (or the pseudogene TRBV3-2) to TRBJ2-7; tentative D call: TRBD1 (6 bases). The CDR3 covers 16 residues. The V gene's germline CDR1 is LGHDT and CDR2 YNNKEL (reference sequence). Trimming removed 0 bases at V and 2 bases at J, with 14 bases between. The CDR3 nucleotides read TGTGCCAGCAGCCAAGACTTCCGGGACACCGCCTACGAGCAGTACTTC. Encoded protein: CASSQDFRDTAYEQYF.

About this clone itself: The junction shows a germline mismatch at one end, possibly a read error. The chain has TRBV7-8 and TRBJ2-1; D not resolved. Germline V gene lookup returns CDR1 SGHVS and CDR2 FQNEAQ. The CDR3 covers 11 residues. The CDR3 DNA reads TGTGCCAGCAGCCCCTATAATGAGCAGTTCTTC. This gives the protein CASSPYNEQFF.

This chain links TRBV19 with TRBJ1-2, with unresolved D. The germline CDR1 and CDR2 sequences are LNHDA and SQIVND (reference sequence). This CDR3 contains 12 residues. Trimming cost V 3 bases and J 6 bases, with 8 bases left between them. In DNA form, the CDR3 reads TGTGCCAGTAGTATGCTATATAATGGCTACACCTTC. Translation gives CASSMLYNGYTF.

This chain uses TRBV4-1 with TRBJ1-5; TRBD1 matches at 7 bases. The germline CDR1 and CDR2 sequences are MGHRA and YSYEKL. The CDR3 contains 15 residues. Trimming at V came to 5 bases and at J to 7 bases, leaving 11 bases not matched to a gene. The CDR3 region has the DNA TGCGCCAGCAGCTATAATGACAGGGATAAGCAGCCCCAGCATTTT. Its translation is CASSYNDRDKQPQHF.

The chain recombines TRBV30 with TRBJ2-2; TRBD1 matches at 10 bases. The V and J ends lost 4 bases and 6 bases, in that order; junction bases with no gene match: 8. Germline V CDR1 and CDR2: GTSNPN, SVGIG (reference sequence). This CDR3 region has 15 residues. The CDR3: CAWTRQGAASGELFF. The CDR3 DNA follows: TGTGCCTGGACGAGACAGGGGGCCGCCTCCGGGGAGCTGTTTTTT.

V usage is TRBV7-2 and J usage is TRBJ1-2; D not resolved. The CDR3 has 12 amino acids. Between the trimmed V and J ends, which lost 2 bases and 8 bases, there was a span of 9 bases. The germline V gene encodes CDR1 SGHTA and CDR2 FQGNSA. The CDR3 reads CASSLTLRGYTF. The CDR3 region has the DNA TGTGCCAGCAGCTTAACGCTGAGGGGCTACACCTTC.

V gene TRBV5-1 combines with J gene TRBJ1-6; 9 nucleotides align to TRBD1. CDR3 size: 14 residues. Trimming cost V 5 bases and J 8 bases; bases outside gene matches: 5. The germline V gene has CDR1 SGHRS and CDR2 YFSETQ. CDR3 DNA: TGCGCCAGCAGATCCACAGGGGGCGATTCACCCCTCCACTTT. It specifies CASRSTGGDSPLHF.

V gene TRBV10-3 combines with J gene TRBJ2-3; TRBD1 might be the D (6 bases). Trimming removed 5 bases from V and 0 bases from J, with 12 bases in between. In germline, CDR1 is ENHRY, CDR2 SYGVKD. This CDR3 contains 15 residues. The CDR3: CAISPGQQSTDTQYF. The CDR3 nucleotides are TGTGCCATCAGTCCCGGACAGCAAAGCACAGATACGCAGTATTTT.

The V call is TRBV2, the J call TRBJ2-2, with D maybe TRBD1 (5 bases). Looked up from germline, CDR1 is SNHLY and CDR2 is FYNNEI. The CDR3 has 14 residues. The V end was cut by 4 bases, the J end by 4 bases, with 10 bases between. The CDR3 here is CASSARQLTGELFF. CDR3 nucleotides: TGTGCCAGCAGTGCAAGACAGCTCACCGGGGAGCTGTTTTTT.

The chain has TRBV4-1 and TRBJ2-1; TRBD2 matches at 9 bases. Germline V lookup: CDR1 MGHRA, CDR2 YSYEKL. V was clipped by 4 bases and J by 3 bases; unmatched bases: 7. The CDR3 has 16 amino acids. DNA of the CDR3: TGCGCCAGCAGCCCCCTGGCGGGGGGGGTCTACAATGAGCAGTTCTTC. Amino acid sequence: CASSPLAGGVYNEQFF.

The table lists this clone with a count of one. DNA of the CDR3: TGTGCCATCAGTGGGGGGGTAGGGGTATACAATGAGCAGTTCTTC. Amino acids: CAISGGVGVYNEQFF. The chain combines TRBV10-3 with TRBJ2-1; possibly TRBD2 for D (6 bases). From germline, CDR1 is ENHRY and CDR2 SYGVKD. The CDR3 is made up of 15 amino acids. The V gene lost 4 bases and the J gene lost 4 bases, with 14 bases spanning the gap.

V is TRBV18 and J is TRBJ2-1; no clear D. The CDR3 consists of 15 residues. V lost 3 bases, J lost 0 bases, and 9 bases lay in between. Germline CDR1 reads KGHSH; CDR2 reads LQKENI. CDR3: CASSPSGGSYNEQFF. CDR3 DNA sequence: TGTGCCAGCTCACCGAGTGGCGGCTCCTACAATGAGCAGTTCTTC.

The rearrangement links TRBV23-1 to TRBJ2-1, with TRBD2 as a possible D gene (6 bases). TRBV23-1 is known as an ORF, though its function is uncertain. V dropped 5 bases and J dropped 0 bases, with 14 bases sitting between them. The CDR3 is 16 amino acids. In DNA, the CDR3 is TGCGCCAGCAGTAGCCCCGGGGGAGGCTCCTACAATGAGCAGTTCTTC. It is translated as CASSSPGGGSYNEQFF.

The V and J genes are TRBV2 and TRBJ2-7; 7 bases are shared with TRBD1. CDR3 length: 13 amino acids. V dropped 8 bases and J dropped 3; count of bases not matched to a gene: 7. Per germline, CDR1 SNHLY and CDR2 FYNNEI. The CDR3 nucleotides read TGTGCCAGCGGTCGGGACAGCAACTACGAGCAGTACTTC. This gives the protein CASGRDSNYEQYF.

This clone has more than one count but fewer than ten. The V gene is TRBV4-1, the J gene TRBJ1-1; D is perhaps TRBD1 (6 bases). Germline values: CDR1 MGHRA, CDR2 YSYEKL. This CDR3 spans 14 amino acids. The V end was cut by 0 bases, the J end by 4 bases, with 9 bases between. The CDR3 DNA reads TGCGCCAGCAGCCAAGATTGGGGGCTCACTGAAGCTTTCTTT. Translation gives CASSQDWGLTEAFF.

The rearrangement uses TRBV29-1 and TRBJ2-1; 9 nucleotides agree with TRBD1. Germline CDR1 reads SQVTM; CDR2 reads ANQGSEA. Germline trimming cut 6 bases from V and 7 bases from J; bases unmatched to any gene: 7. CDR3 length equals 13 residues. This chain's CDR3 is CSVTGTGRNEQFF. CDR3 in DNA: TGCAGCGTGACCGGGACAGGGCGAAATGAGCAGTTCTTC.

This clone has just one count. The chain carries TRBV5-1 and TRBJ1-5; 7 bases are shared with TRBD1. The germline gives CDR1 SGHRS, CDR2 YFSETQ. V shed 2 bases and J 4 bases; nucleotides not matched to a gene: 3. The CDR3 covers 14 residues. The CDR3 DNA reads as TGCGCCAGCAGCTTCGGGGACAGAAATCAGCCCCAGCATTTT. This translates into CASSFGDRNQPQHF.